The present TCR beta chain was sequenced within a study of neurological immune-mediated disorders (dated by TCRdb to between 2018 and 2021). Describing the broader study: Among the approximately 34 multiple sclerosis patients, relapsing-remitting MS was present in some 30 and secondary progressive MS was present in 3. The cohort was made up of 68 subjects, consisting of some 14 HAM/TSP patients, about 34 multiple sclerosis patients and around 20 healthy controls. The 90 to 110 TCR-beta libraries covered PBMC samples along with longitudinal samples, technical triplicates, and paired sorted CD4+ and CD8+ T-cell subsets. Peripheral blood TCR-beta repertoires from patients with HTLV-I-associated myelopathy (HAM/TSP), patients with multiple sclerosis, and healthy controls were compared in the study using UMI-based sequencing. Broader findings and caveats from the paper: No clinical or MRI features were associated with the MS cluster, and the authors said that larger cohorts are needed. Phylogenetic analysis grouped repertoires from 18 of 34 MS patients into a cluster of related CDR3 sequences, suggesting a possible repertoire-level signature. No identical CDR3 amino acid sequences were shared among expanded clones across subjects, suggesting private TCR-beta repertoires in all groups. TCR clonal expansion was highest in HAM/TSP patients and lowest in MS patients, with MS patients falling below even healthy controls.

Unsorted PBMC libraries were generated from 2 million PBMCs stored in RNAlater at -80 °C until RNA extraction. The multiple sclerosis patients were enrolled in a US clinical protocol that used magnetic resonance imaging to evaluate disease progression. Peripheral blood was subjected to Ficoll-Hypaque density gradient centrifugation to isolate PBMCs, which were then cryopreserved in liquid nitrogen. CDR1 and CDR2 are drawn from the germline V gene (reference sequence): LNHNV, YYDKDF. Germline trimming amounts to 5 bases on V and 2 bases on J, with 7 as the count of junction bases outside the gene matches. The CDR3 runs 15 residues from the cysteine to the phenylalanine. Here the CDR3 DNA is all that survives: 45 bases in frame from base 1. cDNA was synthesized by template-switch 5'RACE using a primer carrying a 10-nucleotide random unique molecular identifier by which each TCR transcript was tagged. Over 200 million TCR-beta sequences, covering 15-18 subjects, were produced in each sequencing run. Total RNA was extracted with the RNeasy kit. The KAPA Real-time Library Amplification kit was used to amplify TCR-beta VDJ regions with primers for the TCR constant region and the 5'RACE anchor. Sample indexes and Illumina adaptors were added in a first PCR, and a second PCR then increased library yield. After purification with Ampure beads, the TCR product of roughly 650 bp was size-selected on a 2% E-gel SizeSelection system. Before pooling, libraries had their quality checked on a Bioanalyzer, their concentration measured with Qubit, and their quantity determined with the Kapa Library Quantification kit. An Illumina HiSeq 2500 sequenced the libraries paired-end 2 x 150 bp. To increase sequence diversity, about 23-30% phiX was spiked into each library pool. The original methods were these. The UMI-based MiGEC pipeline processed quality-filtered reads and removed over 75% of raw TCR sequences during error correction. IMGT germline references were used for aligning VDJ genes, and each clonotype was defined as a unique CDR3 amino acid sequence together with its V-J genes. VDJtools evaluated clonal expansion, Shannon diversity and CDR3 relatedness (CalcPairwiseDistances, ClusterSamples); CLCbio workbench built phylogenetic trees. Clones with at least 8 unique UMIs were defined as expanded, with this threshold being based on coefficient-of-variation modelling across technical triplicates. TCRdb trimmed the raw reads at Q25, called clones with MiXCR and kept productive beta chains. Duplicate CDR3 protein sequences are folded into a single record with the most common DNA and genes. The V and J calls were not made by the authors but by TCRdb's processing. The sample table records about 66,000 distinct CDR3 sequences; roughly 5.5% of these occur just once. The top ten clones comprise about 2.6% of the sample.

This clonotype was counted ten times or more. What antigen it recognizes has not been identified. There are no base qualities to consult, and no much larger clone falls within one base. The receptor was derived from a woman in her thirties with multiple sclerosis. In this chain, TRBV15 is recombined with TRBJ2-5; TRBD2 matches 8 bases in the middle. The sample was PBMCs. The sequence in DNA is TGTGCCACCAGCGGGGGATTAGCGGGGCAAGAGACCCAGTACTTC. Protein translation: CATSGGLAGQETQYF.